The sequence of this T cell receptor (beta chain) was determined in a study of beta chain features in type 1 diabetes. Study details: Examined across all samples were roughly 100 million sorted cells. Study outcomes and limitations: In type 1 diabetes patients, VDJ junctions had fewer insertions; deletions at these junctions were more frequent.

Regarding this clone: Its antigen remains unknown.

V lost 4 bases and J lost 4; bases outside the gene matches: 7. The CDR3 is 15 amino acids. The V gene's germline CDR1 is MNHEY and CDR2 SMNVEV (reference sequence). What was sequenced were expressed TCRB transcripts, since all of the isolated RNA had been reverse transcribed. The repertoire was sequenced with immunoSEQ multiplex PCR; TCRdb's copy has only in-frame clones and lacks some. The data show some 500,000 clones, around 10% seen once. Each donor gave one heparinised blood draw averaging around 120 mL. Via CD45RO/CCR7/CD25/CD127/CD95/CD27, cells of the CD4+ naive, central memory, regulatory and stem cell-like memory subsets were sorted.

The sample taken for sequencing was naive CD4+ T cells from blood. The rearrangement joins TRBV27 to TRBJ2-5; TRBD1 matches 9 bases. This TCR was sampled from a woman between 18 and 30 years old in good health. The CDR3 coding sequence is TGTGCCAGCAGTTCCCTTCAGACAGGGGGAGAGACCCAGTACTTC. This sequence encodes CASSSLQTGGETQYF.